This T cell receptor (beta chain) stems from a study of kidney transplant recipient with SARS-CoV-2 infection (dated by TCRdb to the early 2020s). The CDR3 contains 14 residues, cysteine and phenylalanine counted. Of all the DNA, just the CDR3 is kept, 42 bases in frame from base 1. V is cut back by 5 bases and J by 5 bases, with 6 bases in the junction unmatched. The CDR1 and CDR2 encoded by the germline V gene are SGHTA and FQGNSA. TCRdb names Illumina MiSeq as the instrument used. Profiling of the peripheral T cell repertoire was carried out for human TCRbeta genes. The authors' analysis ran thus. To account for variability over time, differences in clonotype abundance were tested using beta-binomial modelling. Expanded clonotypes were checked against the ImmuneCODE reference database of SARS-CoV-2-associated TCRs and mapped to regions of the viral genome. Additional analyses of the repertoire looked at TRBV gene usage, CDR3 length, CDR3 amino acid overlap between time points, clonotype abundance distributions and Jaccard similarity. TCRdb ran its own pipeline on the public reads, namely fastp trimming at Q25 and MiXCR clone calling, and kept in-frame beta chains. Here each entry gathers all rows of one CDR3 protein and keeps the most common genes and DNA. These V and J calls originate from TCRdb's pipeline instead of the authors' own analysis. The sample contains roughly 230,000 distinct CDR3 sequences, about 28% of them found a single time. The leading ten clones occupy nearly 7.5% of the sample.

This clonotype was seen at least ten times. Its antigen remains unidentified. Base quality data are lacking; no much larger clone is found one base away. This specimen's time point label, interpreted: pre-pandemic baseline sample and day 111 after first positive SARS-CoV-2 test. Rearrangement joined TRBV7-2 to TRBJ1-1; the junction holds 9 bases that match TRBD1. The sample here was a blood sample, taken at baseline and on day 111 from a kidney transplant recipient. The receptor comes from a male patient between 25 and 39 years old who had COVID-19 and was a kidney transplant recipient. Some T cells present after a transplant may be cells of the graft donor. The bases are TGTGCCAGCAGCCCACAGACAGGGGGAACTGAAGCTTTCTTT. This sequence encodes CASSPQTGGTEAFF.